These 4 T cell receptor beta chains originate from one sample sequenced in a study of shared T cell receptors in the human thymus. Libraries were prepared by immunoSEQ multiplex PCR; TCRdb keeps only in-frame clonotypes and omits some of them. In the table there are under 850,000 clones, roughly 88% of which are singletons. The sample was also reused in another study, on human thymus T cells.

The material sequenced was thymocytes. The receptors were sampled from a boy younger than two with a congenital heart defect.

In its sample, this clone was seen once. The chain is built from TRBV7-9 and TRBJ2-7, with D maybe TRBD1 (6 bases). Germline V gene sequence: CDR1 SEHNR, CDR2 FQNEAQ (reference sequence). Trimming shortened V by 4 bases and J by 2 bases, and 21 bases separated the two germline ends. CDR3 length: 17 residues. In DNA, the CDR3 is TGTGCCAGCAGCTCCCCTCCGGGGCCCTGGGGGCCCTACGAGCAGTACTTC. This codes for CASSSPPGPWGPYEQYF.

CDR3 DNA: TGTGCCAGCAGCTTGGGTGAGGTCCGGGAGCCCACCGGGGAGCTGTTTTTT. This codes for CASSLGEVREPTGELFF. The genes are TRBV5-4 and TRBJ2-2; D possibly corresponds to TRBD2 (6 bases). The germline V and J ends were trimmed by 0 bases and 4 bases, with 16 bases remaining between them. The CDR3 runs 17 residues. Germline values: CDR1 SGHNT, CDR2 YYREEE (reference sequence).

In this sample, this clone turned up once. This sequence joins TRBV21-1 and TRBJ2-7; TRBD2, as called in the table, went unchecked against the DNA. TRBV21-1 is described as a pseudogene. The CDR3 covers 15 residues. This CDR3 is CASSKAQGLTYEQYF. The CDR3, as DNA: TGTGCCAGCAGCAAAGCTCAGGGACTAACCTACGAGCAGTACTTC.

The genes are TRBV7-9 and TRBJ1-1; 9 nucleotides agree with TRBD1. The junction had 9 bases not matched to a gene; V was cut back by 6 bases and J by 4 bases. This CDR3 contains 15 residues. The germline gives CDR1 SEHNR, CDR2 FQNEAQ (reference sequence). CDR3 nucleotides: TGTGCCAGCAGGAAACAGGGGGCGCCGGGCACTGAAGCTTTCTTT. Protein sequence: CASRKQGAPGTEAFF. The full variable domain, completed using reference TRBV7-9 and TRBJ1-1, is DTGVSQNPRHKITKRGQNVTFRCDPISEHNRLYWYRQTLGQGPEFLTYFQNEAQLEKSRLLSDRFSAERPKGSFSTLEIQRTEQGDSAMYLCASRKQGAPGTEAFFGQGTRLTVV.